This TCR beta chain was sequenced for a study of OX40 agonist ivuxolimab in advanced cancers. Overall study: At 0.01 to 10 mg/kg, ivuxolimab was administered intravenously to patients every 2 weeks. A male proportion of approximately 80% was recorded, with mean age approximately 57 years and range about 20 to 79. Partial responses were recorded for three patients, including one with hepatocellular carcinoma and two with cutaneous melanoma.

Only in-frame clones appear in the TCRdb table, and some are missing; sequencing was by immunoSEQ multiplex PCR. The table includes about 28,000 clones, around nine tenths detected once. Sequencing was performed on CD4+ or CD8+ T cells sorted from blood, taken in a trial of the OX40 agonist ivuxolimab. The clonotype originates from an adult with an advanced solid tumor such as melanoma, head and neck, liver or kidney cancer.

The CDR3 sequence is CASSIGGKAAYEQYF. Here the CDR3 DNA reads TGTGCCAGTAGTATAGGCGGGAAGGCCGCCTACGAGCAGTACTTC. The rearrangement uses TRBV19 and TRBJ2-7, with D perhaps TRBD2 (6 bases). Germline CDR1 reads LNHDA; CDR2 reads SQIVND (reference sequence). The CDR3 spans 15 residues. The germline V and J ends were trimmed by 1 base and 2 bases, with 12 bases remaining between them.